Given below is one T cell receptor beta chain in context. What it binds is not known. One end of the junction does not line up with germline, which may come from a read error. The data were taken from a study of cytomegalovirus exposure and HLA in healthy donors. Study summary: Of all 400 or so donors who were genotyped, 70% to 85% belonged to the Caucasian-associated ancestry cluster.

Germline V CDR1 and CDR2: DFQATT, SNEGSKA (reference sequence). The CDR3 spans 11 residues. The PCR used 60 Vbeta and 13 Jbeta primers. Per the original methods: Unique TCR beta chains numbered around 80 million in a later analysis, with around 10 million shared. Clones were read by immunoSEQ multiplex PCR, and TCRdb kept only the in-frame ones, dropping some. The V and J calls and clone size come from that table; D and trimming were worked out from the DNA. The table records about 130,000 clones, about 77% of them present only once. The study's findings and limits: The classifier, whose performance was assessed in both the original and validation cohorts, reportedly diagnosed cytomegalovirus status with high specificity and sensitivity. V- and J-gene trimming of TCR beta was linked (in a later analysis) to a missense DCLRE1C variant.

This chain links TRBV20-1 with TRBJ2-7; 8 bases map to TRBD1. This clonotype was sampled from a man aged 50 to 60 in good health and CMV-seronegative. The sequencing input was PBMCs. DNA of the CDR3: TGCAGTGCTAGTCCAGGGGGCCCCGGGACCTTC. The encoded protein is CSASPGGPGTF.